This paragraph reports one T cell receptor beta chain. Its antigen is not known. This may arise from a read error, as a much more abundant clone is one base away. These data belong to a study of T cells in Graves' hyperthyroidism and ophthalmopathy. Study background: Staff took peripheral blood when the initial diagnosis was made, before any treatment began.

V was clipped by 3 bases and J by 1 base; unmatched bases: 7. The CDR3 has 16 amino acids. RNA transcripts gave rise to amplified TCR beta CDR3 regions. HTBI primers were used for first-round RT-PCR of the TCR CDR3. TCRdb analysed the multiplex PCR reads with MiXCR anew, one entry per CDR3 protein. The table shows fewer than 750,000 distinct CDR3 sequences, with around 15% occurring only once. Findings and caveats of the study: Expanded thyroid clonotypes (above 0.001) were mostly also found in blood.

Ophthalmopathy cases met thresholds of Clinical Activity Score at least 3, NOSPECS grade at least 4 and duration under 3 months. The source of this sequence is a woman between 40 and 50 years old with Graves' ophthalmopathy. The material sequenced was blood. The V and J genes are TRBV12-3 or TRBV12-4 and TRBJ2-5; TRBD1 matches at 8 bases. Here the CDR3 reads CASSFAPGQAQETQYF. DNA of the CDR3: TGTGCCAGCAGTTTCGCGCCGGGACAGGCCCAAGAGACCCAGTACTTC.